The next 17 T cell receptor beta chains were all read from a single sample in a study of shared clonotypes between healthy human individuals. Sequenced by immunoSEQ multiplex PCR; TCRdb stores in-frame clones only, minus some. Among 1,500,000 or so clones listed, roughly 97% were seen once. Sequenced material: naive CD4+ T cells sorted from blood. Documented subset: CD45RA+ positively selected. The receptor source for this set is a man between 25 and 39 years old in good health.

The rearrangement uses TRBV19 and TRBJ1-2; TRBD1 matches 7 bases. Germline V CDR1 and CDR2: LNHDA, SQIVND (reference sequence). This CDR3 region has 14 residues. V shed 4 bases and J 4 bases; nucleotides not matched to a gene: 6. CDR3 sequence reads: CASSRGQTFYGYTF. As DNA, the CDR3 is TGTGCCAGTAGTAGGGGACAGACCTTCTATGGCTACACCTTC.

The V and J genes are TRBV12-5 and TRBJ1-5; D possibly corresponds to TRBD1 (5 bases). V lost 3 bases and J lost 3, with 6 bases in between. The CDR3 contains 13 residues. The germline CDR1 and CDR2 sequences are LGHNT and FRNRAP. The CDR3 spells CASGLGHNQPQHF. Here the CDR3 DNA reads TGTGCTAGTGGTTTAGGACACAATCAGCCCCAGCATTTT.

Concerning this clone itself: It is likely a read error, because the conserved phenylalanine at the end of the CDR3 is missing. The gene calls are TRBV30 and TRBJ1-2, with D uncertain. CDR1 and CDR2 (germline): GTSNPN, SVGIG (reference sequence). The CDR3 contains 11 residues. Trimming cost V 2 bases and J 4 bases, with 5 bases left between them. The CDR3 bases are TGTGCCTGGAGTTCCCTCTATGGCTACACCTCC. Protein: CAWSSLYGYTS.

This chain connects TRBV2 to TRBJ1-5; D may be TRBD1 (5 bases). The CDR3 totals 15 residues. V lost 6 bases and J lost 0, with 12 bases in between. From germline, CDR1 is SNHLY and CDR2 FYNNEI. The CDR3 nucleotides are TGTGCCAGCAGACCGACGACAGTTAGCAATCAGCCCCAGCATTTT. Translation: CASRPTTVSNQPQHF.

In regard to this clone: The sample holds other DNA sequences that translate to the same CDR3. The chain is built from TRBV5-1 and TRBJ2-1, with 9 bases matching TRBD1. V gave up 5 bases and J gave up 4 bases; unmatched junction bases: 4. CDR3 length: 14 amino acids. Germline lookup yields CDR1 SGHRS and CDR2 YFSETQ. The CDR3 nucleotides read TGCGCCAGCAGTCCCGGGACAGGGTACAATGAGCAGTTCTTC. Its protein product is CASSPGTGYNEQFF.

This rearrangement joins TRBV19 to TRBJ2-1, with TRBD2 matching over 12 bases. Looked up from germline, CDR1 is LNHDA and CDR2 is SQIVND (reference sequence). The CDR3 is 17 amino acids. The V gene end was trimmed by 3 bases and the J gene end by 8 bases; junction bases not matched to a gene: 11. CDR3 coding DNA: TGTGCCAGTAGTATTCTAGCGGGAGGGGTTCTTACGGATGAGCAGTTCTTC. This translates into CASSILAGGVLTDEQFF.

This sequence joins TRBV11-1 and TRBJ2-4; D is uncertain. There are 15 residues in the CDR3. Germline CDR1 is SGHAT and CDR2 is FQDESV (reference sequence). With 4 bases removed from V and 0 bases from J, the gap between germline ends came to 10 bases. The CDR3 DNA is TGTGCCAGCAGCTCCGGAACGATAGCCAAAAACATTCAGTACTTC. Amino acid sequence: CASSSGTIAKNIQYF.

Note on this clone: Within the sample, other DNA sequences also encode this same CDR3. The CDR3 coding sequence is TGTGCCAGCTCACCGGGACTAGCGGGAGTGTCCTACGAGCAGTACTTC. Protein sequence: CASSPGLAGVSYEQYF. The chain combines TRBV18 with TRBJ2-7; 14 bases agree with TRBD2. Germline CDR1 KGHSH, CDR2 LQKENI. The CDR3 covers 16 residues. Trimming at V came to 3 bases and at J to 1 base, leaving 2 bases not matched to a gene.

This clone was found once. The chain couples TRBV19 to TRBJ1-2; TRBD1 matches 9 bases. The germline CDR1 and CDR2 sequences are LNHDA and SQIVND (reference sequence). The CDR3 length is 14 residues. V trimming: 6 bases; J trimming: 8 bases; junction bases outside the gene matches: 10. CDR3: CASRITGGEDGYTF. The CDR3 DNA reads TGTGCCAGTAGGATAACAGGGGGCGAGGACGGCTACACCTTC.

V usage is TRBV4-1 and J usage is TRBJ1-2, with 10 nucleotides matching TRBD1. Germline loops: CDR1 MGHRA, CDR2 YSYEKL. Germline trimming cut 4 bases from V and 8 bases from J; bases unmatched to any gene: 10. The CDR3 has 15 amino acids. The chain's CDR3 is CASSLTGTGVIGYTF. CDR3 nucleotide sequence: TGCGCCAGCAGCCTTACCGGGACAGGGGTGATCGGCTACACCTTC.

The V and J genes are TRBV2 and TRBJ2-1; 14 positions match TRBD2. The ends lost 6 bases at V and 5 bases at J; junction bases unmatched: 9. In germline, CDR1 is SNHLY, CDR2 FYNNEI. The CDR3 runs 17 residues. The CDR3 nucleotides are TGTGCCAGCAGCGAACCACGACTAGCGGGGGGGCACAATGAGCAGTTCTTC. Translation: CASSEPRLAGGHNEQFF.

The chain links TRBV5-4 to TRBJ2-3, with D possibly matching TRBD1 (6 bases). This CDR3 is built from 14 residues. CDR1 is SGHNT, CDR2 YYREEE, per germline (reference sequence). Trimming took off 4 bases at V and 8 bases at J, with 17 bases between the two ends. CDR3 DNA: TGTGCCAGCAGCCTAGGGGGAGATCGGGGTACGCAGTATTTT. It specifies CASSLGGDRGTQYF.

The chain employs TRBV7-9 and TRBJ2-3, with 16 bases matching TRBD2. Germline assignment: CDR1 SEHNR and CDR2 FQNEAQ (reference sequence). Trimming removed 1 base from V and 3 bases from J; junction bases left unmatched: 4. The CDR3 runs 18 residues. The CDR3 DNA follows: TGTGCCAGCAGCTTAGTTCCGGGACTAGCGGGAGGGACAGATACGCAGTATTTT. Amino acids: CASSLVPGLAGGTDTQYF.

This clone was detected only once. CDR3 residues: CASSFNTGELFF. For the CDR3, the DNA is TGTGCCAGCAGCTTTAACACCGGGGAGCTGTTTTTT. The chain uses TRBV5-5 and TRBJ2-2; the D is unclear. The V gene lost 2 bases and the J gene lost 2 bases, with 1 base spanning the gap. Germline-derived CDR1 and CDR2 are SGHKS and YYEKEE (reference sequence). The CDR3 spans 12 residues.

The chain is built from TRBV7-2 and TRBJ1-2, with D possibly being TRBD1 (6 bases). CDR1 is SGHTA, CDR2 FQGNSA, per germline. The V and J ends lost 2 bases and 5 bases respectively, with 12 bases between them. The CDR3 covers 14 residues. The CDR3 protein is CASSLQGLVYGYTF. CDR3 DNA: TGTGCCAGCAGCTTACAGGGGTTAGTGTATGGCTACACCTTC.

The rearrangement links TRBV5-5 to TRBJ1-3; 10 positions match TRBD1. CDR1 SGHKS and CDR2 YYEKEE come from the germline V gene (reference sequence). This CDR3 is 15 amino acids long. V shed 3 bases, J shed 4 bases, and the junction held 4 bases outside the gene matches. The CDR3 loop reads CASSSGQGVGNTIYF. Written as DNA, the CDR3 is TGTGCCAGCAGCTCAGGACAGGGGGTCGGAAACACCATATATTTT.

The genes are TRBV5-6 and TRBJ2-5, with 7 positions matching TRBD1. The CDR3 is 15 residues long. Trimming cost V 4 bases and J 4 bases; bases outside gene matches: 10. Germline V gene sequence: CDR1 SGHDT, CDR2 YYEEEE. CDR3 amino acids: CASSSSPGDRETQYF. The CDR3 nucleotides are TGTGCCAGCAGCAGCTCCCCCGGGGACAGAGAGACCCAGTACTTC.